The clone carrying this TCR beta chain appeared a few times. Its antigen is currently unknown. Germline CDR1 is SGHAT and CDR2 is FQDESV (reference sequence). This CDR3 region has 12 residues. Trimming removed 4 bases from V and 4 bases from J, with 7 bases in between. The source of the sample is a study of beta chain features in type 1 diabetes. Study-level results: Moderate yet significant TCRB CDR3 shortening was seen in Type 1 diabetes patients in all four CD4+ subsets.

The sequenced template was cDNA made from the entire isolated RNA. The protocol was immunoSEQ multiplex PCR, while the TCRdb copy is restricted to in-frame clones and leaves out a portion. The table includes approximately 41,000 clones, approximately 62% detected once. The sequence came from a man aged 25 to 40 with type 1 diabetes. Some clones in this sample may be carry-over from other donors' samples. This chain connects TRBV11-1 to TRBJ1-1, with D possibly being TRBD1 (6 bases). Material: Tregs from blood. CDR3 residues: CASSSRGTEAFF. CDR3 nucleotide sequence: TGTGCCAGCAGCTCCAGGGGCACTGAAGCTTTCTTT.